The text below deals with one TCR beta chain. From germline, CDR1 is SQVTM and CDR2 ANQGSEA. Losses at the gene ends were 5 bases for V and 0 bases for J; bases not matched to a gene: 2. The CDR3 loop spans 13 amino acids. Participants' reported clinical history set cohort assignment. Within 2 weeks of study entry, exposed participants had contacted a PCR-confirmed or clinician-diagnosed COVID-19 case. The table came from immunoSEQ multiplex PCR; TCRdb's copy has only in-frame clones and leaves some out. Among fewer than 250,000 clones listed, about four fifths were seen once. These data originate in a study of blood T cell repertoires in COVID-19. Background on the study: COVID-19 samples, acute and convalescent, were from the United States, Italy and Spain. In each case, the material was cDNA or gDNA derived from T cells, B-cell-depleted T cells, or PBMCs.

V gene TRBV29-1 combines with J gene TRBJ1-1; the match to TRBD1 covers 8 bases. This receptor was identified in a woman aged 35 to 49 who had been exposed to COVID-19. Sequences were obtained from PBMCs or T cells enriched from blood (not recorded which). CDR3 region: CSVRTGMNTEAFF. CDR3 sequence (DNA): TGCAGCGTTCGGACAGGGATGAACACTGAAGCTTTCTTT.